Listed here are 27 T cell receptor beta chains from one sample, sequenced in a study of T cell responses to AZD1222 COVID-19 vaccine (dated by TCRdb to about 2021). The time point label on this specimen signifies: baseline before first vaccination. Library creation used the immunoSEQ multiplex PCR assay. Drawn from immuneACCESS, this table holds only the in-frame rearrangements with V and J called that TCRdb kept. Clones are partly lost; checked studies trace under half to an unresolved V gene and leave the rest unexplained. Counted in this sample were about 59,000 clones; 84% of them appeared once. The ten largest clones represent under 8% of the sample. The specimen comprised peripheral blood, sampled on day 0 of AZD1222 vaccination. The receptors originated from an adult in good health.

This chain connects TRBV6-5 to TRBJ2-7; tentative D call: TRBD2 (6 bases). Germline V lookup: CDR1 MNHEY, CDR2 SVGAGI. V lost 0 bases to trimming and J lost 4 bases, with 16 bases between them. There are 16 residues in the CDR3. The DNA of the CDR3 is TGTGCCAGCAGTTACTCGGGGGGACCTAAGGGTTACGAGCAGTACTTC. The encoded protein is CASSYSGGPKGYEQYF.

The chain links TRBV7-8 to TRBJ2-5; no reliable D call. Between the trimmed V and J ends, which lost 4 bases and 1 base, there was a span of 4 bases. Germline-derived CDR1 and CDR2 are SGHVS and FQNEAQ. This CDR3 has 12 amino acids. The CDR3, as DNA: TGTGCCAGCAGCTCCACCCAAGAGACCCAGTACTTC. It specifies CASSSTQETQYF.

DNA for the CDR3: TGTGCCAGCAGTTCGTCGCCGAACACTGAAGCTTTCTTT. This encodes CASSSSPNTEAFF. The genes are TRBV12-3 or TRBV12-4 and TRBJ1-1, with D uncertain. V was shortened by 4 bases and J by 1 base, with 7 bases between the two germline ends. The CDR3 totals 13 residues.

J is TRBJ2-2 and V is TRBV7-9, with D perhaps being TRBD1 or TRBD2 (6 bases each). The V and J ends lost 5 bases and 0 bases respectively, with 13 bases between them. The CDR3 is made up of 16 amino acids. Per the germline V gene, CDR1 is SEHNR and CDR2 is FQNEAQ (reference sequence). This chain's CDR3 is CASSPYGGPNTGELFF. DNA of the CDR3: TGTGCCAGCAGCCCCTATGGGGGGCCGAACACCGGGGAGCTGTTTTTT.

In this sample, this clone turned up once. The CDR3 here is CASSLVPGAGETQYF. The CDR3 DNA sequence: TGTGCCAGCAGCTTGGTGCCAGGGGCTGGGGAGACCCAGTACTTC. The chain combines TRBV5-4 with TRBJ2-5; TRBD1 is a possible D gene (6 bases). This CDR3 is 15 amino acids long. Germline V gene sequence: CDR1 SGHNT, CDR2 YYREEE (reference sequence). V lost 0 bases and J lost 5, with 14 bases in between.

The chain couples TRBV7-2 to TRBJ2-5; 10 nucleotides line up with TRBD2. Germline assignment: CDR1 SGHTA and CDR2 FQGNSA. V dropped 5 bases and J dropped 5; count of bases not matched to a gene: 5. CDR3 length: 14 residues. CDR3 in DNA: TGTGCCAGCAGCAAGAGCGGGGGGGCTGAGACCCAGTACTTC. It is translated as CASSKSGGAETQYF.

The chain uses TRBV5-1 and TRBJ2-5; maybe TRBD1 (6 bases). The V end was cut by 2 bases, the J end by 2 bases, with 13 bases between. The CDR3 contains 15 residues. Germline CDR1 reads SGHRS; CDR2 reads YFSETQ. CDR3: CASSLRTDLQETQYF. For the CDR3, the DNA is TGCGCCAGCAGCTTAAGGACAGACCTTCAAGAGACCCAGTACTTC.

CDR3 loop: CASSPRVSTNEKLFF. The CDR3 region has the DNA TGTGCCAGCTCACCCAGGGTTTCGACTAATGAAAAACTGTTTTTT. The chain is built from TRBV18 and TRBJ1-4, with D perhaps TRBD1 (5 bases). V was pared by 3 bases and J by 2 bases, with 10 bases between. Germline V CDR1 and CDR2: KGHSH, LQKENI. CDR3 length equals 15 residues. Using reference TRBV18 and TRBJ1-4 for the parts outside the CDR3, the full variable domain is NAGVMQNPRHLVRRRGQEARLRCSPMKGHSHVYWYRQLPEEGLKFMVYLQKENIIDESGMPKERFSAEFPKEGPSILRIQQVVRGDSAAYFCASSPRVSTNEKLFFGSGTQLSVL.

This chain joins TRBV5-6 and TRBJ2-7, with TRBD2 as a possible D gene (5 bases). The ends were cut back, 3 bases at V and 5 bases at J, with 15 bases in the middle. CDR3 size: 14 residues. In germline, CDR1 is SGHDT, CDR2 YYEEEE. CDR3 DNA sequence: TGTGCCAGCAGCTCCGCTTCGGGGTCGGACGAGCAGTACTTC. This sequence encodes CASSSASGSDEQYF.

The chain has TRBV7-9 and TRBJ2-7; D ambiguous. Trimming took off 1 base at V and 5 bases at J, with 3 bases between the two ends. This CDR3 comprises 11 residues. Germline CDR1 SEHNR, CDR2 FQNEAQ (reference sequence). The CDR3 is CASSLDHEQYF. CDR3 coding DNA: TGTGCCAGCAGCTTAGACCACGAGCAGTACTTC.

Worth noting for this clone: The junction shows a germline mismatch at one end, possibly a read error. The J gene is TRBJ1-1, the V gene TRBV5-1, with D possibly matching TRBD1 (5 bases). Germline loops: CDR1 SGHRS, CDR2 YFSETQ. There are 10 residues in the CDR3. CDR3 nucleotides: TGCGCCAGCAGCATAACAGGACTTCAGTTT. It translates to CASSITGLQF.

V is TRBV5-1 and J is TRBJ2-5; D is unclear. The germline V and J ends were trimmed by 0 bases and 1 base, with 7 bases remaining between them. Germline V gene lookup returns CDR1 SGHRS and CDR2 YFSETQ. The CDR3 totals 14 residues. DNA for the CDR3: TGCGCCAGCAGCTTGGTGGCCGTCCAAGAGACCCAGTACTTC. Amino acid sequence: CASSLVAVQETQYF.

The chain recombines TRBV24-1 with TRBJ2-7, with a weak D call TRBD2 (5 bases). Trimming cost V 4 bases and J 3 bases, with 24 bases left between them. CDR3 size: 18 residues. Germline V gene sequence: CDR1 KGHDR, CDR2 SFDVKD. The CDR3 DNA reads TGTGCCACCAGTGAGAGGAGCCGGGGTGGACCCGTCTACTACGAGCAGTACTTC. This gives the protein CATSERSRGGPVYYEQYF.

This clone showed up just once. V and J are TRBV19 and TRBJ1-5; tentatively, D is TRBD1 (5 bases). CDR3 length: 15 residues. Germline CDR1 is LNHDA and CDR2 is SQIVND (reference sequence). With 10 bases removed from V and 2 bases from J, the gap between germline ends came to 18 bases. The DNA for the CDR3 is TGTGCCACCCGGGACGCCGGCTTAGGCAATCAGCCCCAGCATTTT. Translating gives CATRDAGLGNQPQHF. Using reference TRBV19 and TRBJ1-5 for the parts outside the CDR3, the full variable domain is DGGITQSPKYLFRKEGQNVTLSCEQNLNHDAMYWYRQDPGQGLRLIYYSQIVNDFQKGDIAEGYSVSREKKESFPLTVTSAQKNPTAFYLCATRDAGLGNQPQHFGDGTRLSIL.

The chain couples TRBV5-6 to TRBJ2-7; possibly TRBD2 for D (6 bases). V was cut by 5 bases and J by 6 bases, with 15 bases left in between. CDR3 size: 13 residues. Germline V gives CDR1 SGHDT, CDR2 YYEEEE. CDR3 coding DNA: TGTGCCAGCAGATGGCAGTACGGGGGCGAGCAGTACTTC. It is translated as CASRWQYGGEQYF. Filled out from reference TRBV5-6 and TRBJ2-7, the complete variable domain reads DAGVTQSPTHLIKTRGQQVTLRCSPKSGHDTVSWYQQALGQGPQFIFQYYEEEERQRGNFPDRFSGHQFPNYSSELNVNALLLGDSALYLCASRWQYGGEQYFGPGTRLTVT.

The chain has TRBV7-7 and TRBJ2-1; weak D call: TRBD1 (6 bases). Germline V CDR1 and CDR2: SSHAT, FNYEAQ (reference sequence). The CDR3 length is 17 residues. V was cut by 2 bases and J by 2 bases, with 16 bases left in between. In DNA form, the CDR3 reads TGTGCCAGCAGCTTACAGCCGGGCGACAGGCCCTACAATGAGCAGTTCTTC. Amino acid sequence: CASSLQPGDRPYNEQFF.

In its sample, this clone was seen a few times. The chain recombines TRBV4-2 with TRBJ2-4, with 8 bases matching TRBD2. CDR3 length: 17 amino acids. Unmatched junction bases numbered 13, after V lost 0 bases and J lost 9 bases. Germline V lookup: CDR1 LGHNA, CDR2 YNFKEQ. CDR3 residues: CASSQDYPPGTRPIQYF. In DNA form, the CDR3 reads TGTGCCAGCAGCCAAGATTACCCTCCAGGGACTAGACCCATTCAGTACTTC.

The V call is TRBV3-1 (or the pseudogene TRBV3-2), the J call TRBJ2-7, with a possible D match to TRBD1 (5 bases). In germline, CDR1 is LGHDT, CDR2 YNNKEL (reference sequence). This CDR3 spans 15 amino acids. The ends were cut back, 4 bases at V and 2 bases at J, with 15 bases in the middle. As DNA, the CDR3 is TGTGCCAGCAGCCCCACTGGGGCAGGCGCCTACGAGCAGTACTTC. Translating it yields CASSPTGAGAYEQYF.

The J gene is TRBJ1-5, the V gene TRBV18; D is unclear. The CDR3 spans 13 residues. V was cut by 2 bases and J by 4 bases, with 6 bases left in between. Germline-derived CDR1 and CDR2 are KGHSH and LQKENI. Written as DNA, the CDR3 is TGTGCCAGCTCACCAGAGAGTAATCAGCCCCAGCATTTT. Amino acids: CASSPESNQPQHF.

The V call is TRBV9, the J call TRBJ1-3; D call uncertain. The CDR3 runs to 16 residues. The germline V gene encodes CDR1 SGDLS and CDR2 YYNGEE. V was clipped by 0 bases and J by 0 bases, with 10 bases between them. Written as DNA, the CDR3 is TGTGCCAGCAGCGTAGATCCAGTAAGCTCTGGAAACACCATATATTTT. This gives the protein CASSVDPVSSGNTIYF. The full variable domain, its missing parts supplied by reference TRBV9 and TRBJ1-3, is DSGVTQTPKHLITATGQRVTLRCSPRSGDLSVYWYQQSLDQGLQFLIQYYNGEERAKGNILERFSAQQFPDLHSELNLSSLELGDSALYFCASSVDPVSSGNTIYFGEGSWLTVV.

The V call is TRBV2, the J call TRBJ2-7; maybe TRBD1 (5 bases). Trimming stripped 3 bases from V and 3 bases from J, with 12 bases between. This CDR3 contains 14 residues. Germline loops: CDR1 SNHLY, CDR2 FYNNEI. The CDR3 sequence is CASSEQGSNYEQYF. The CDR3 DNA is TGTGCCAGCAGTGAGCAGGGATCTAACTACGAGCAGTACTTC.

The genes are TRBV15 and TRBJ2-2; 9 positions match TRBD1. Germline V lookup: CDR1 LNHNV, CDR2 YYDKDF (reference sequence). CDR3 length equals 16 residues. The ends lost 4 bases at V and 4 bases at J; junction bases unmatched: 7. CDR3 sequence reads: CATSTNRGRGTGELFF. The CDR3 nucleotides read TGTGCCACCAGCACCAACAGGGGGCGAGGCACCGGGGAGCTGTTTTTT.

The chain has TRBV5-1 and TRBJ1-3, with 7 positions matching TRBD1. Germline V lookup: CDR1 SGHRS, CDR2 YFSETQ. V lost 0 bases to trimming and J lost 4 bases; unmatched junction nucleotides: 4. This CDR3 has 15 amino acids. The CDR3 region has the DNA TGCGCCAGCAGCTTGGAGGGGGCATTAGGAAACACCATATATTTT. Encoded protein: CASSLEGALGNTIYF.

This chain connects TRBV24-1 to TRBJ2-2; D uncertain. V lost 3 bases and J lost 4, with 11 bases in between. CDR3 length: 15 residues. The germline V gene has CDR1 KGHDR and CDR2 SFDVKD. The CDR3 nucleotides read TGTGCCACCAGTGATCAACCGGGCGGCACCGGGGAGCTGTTTTTT. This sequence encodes CATSDQPGGTGELFF.

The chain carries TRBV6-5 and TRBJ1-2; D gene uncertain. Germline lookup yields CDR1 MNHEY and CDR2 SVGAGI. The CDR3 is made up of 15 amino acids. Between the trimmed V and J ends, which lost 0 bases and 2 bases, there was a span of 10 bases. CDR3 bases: TGTGCCAGCAGTTACTCCTGGGAGATCAACTATGGCTACACCTTC. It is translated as CASSYSWEINYGYTF.

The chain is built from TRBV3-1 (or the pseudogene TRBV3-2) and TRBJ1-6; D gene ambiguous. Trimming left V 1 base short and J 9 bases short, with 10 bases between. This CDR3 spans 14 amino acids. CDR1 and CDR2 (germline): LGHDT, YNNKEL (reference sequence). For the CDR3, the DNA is TGTGCCAGCAGCCAAGGACGTTCCGGTTCACCCCTCCACTTT. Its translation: CASSQGRSGSPLHF.

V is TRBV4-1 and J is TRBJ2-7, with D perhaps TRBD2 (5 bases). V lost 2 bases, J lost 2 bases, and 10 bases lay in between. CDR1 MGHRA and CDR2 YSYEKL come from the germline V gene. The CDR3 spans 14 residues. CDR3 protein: CASSQSPGAYEQYF. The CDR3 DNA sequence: TGCGCCAGCAGCCAATCGCCCGGGGCCTACGAGCAGTACTTC.